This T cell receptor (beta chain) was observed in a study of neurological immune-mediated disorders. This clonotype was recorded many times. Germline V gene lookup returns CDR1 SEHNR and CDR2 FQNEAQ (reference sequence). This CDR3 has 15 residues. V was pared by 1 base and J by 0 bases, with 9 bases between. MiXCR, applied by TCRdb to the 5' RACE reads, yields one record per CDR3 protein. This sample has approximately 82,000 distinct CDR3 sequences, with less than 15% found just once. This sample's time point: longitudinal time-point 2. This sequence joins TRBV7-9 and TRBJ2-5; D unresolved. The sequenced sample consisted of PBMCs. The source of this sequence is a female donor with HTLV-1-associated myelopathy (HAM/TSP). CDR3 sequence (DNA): TGTGCCAGCAGCTTAGAGAATGAGGACCAAGAGACCCAGTACTTC. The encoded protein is CASSLENEDQETQYF.